The 32 T cell receptor beta chains below all came from one sample that was sequenced in a study of cytomegalovirus exposure and HLA in healthy donors. The PCR made use of 60 Vbeta and 13 Jbeta primers. TCRdb's table, derived via immunoSEQ multiplex PCR, lists solely in-frame clones and lacks some. This sample contains about 200,000 clones. Source material: PBMCs. These receptors originate from a girl aged 2-10 years in good health and CMV-seropositive.

The chain combines TRBV27 with TRBJ2-5, with D possibly matching TRBD1 (5 bases). The V end lost 5 bases, the J end lost 5 bases, and 6 bases lay between the germline ends. CDR3 length equals 11 residues. The V gene's germline CDR1 is MNHEY and CDR2 SMNVEV (reference sequence). For the CDR3, the DNA is TGTGCCAGCAGTGCAGGGGAGACCCAGTACTTC. Translated, it gives CASSAGETQYF.

The V and J genes are TRBV18 and TRBJ2-2; TRBD1 matches at 8 bases. The CDR3 totals 18 residues. The trim removed 4 bases at V and 6 bases at J, leaving 16 bases unmatched. Germline V gene sequence: CDR1 KGHSH, CDR2 LQKENI. This CDR3 is CASSLIGNGQGIAGELFF. CDR3 coding DNA: TGTGCCAGCTCACTCATTGGGAACGGACAGGGAATCGCCGGGGAGCTGTTTTTT.

This sequence joins TRBV6-5 and TRBJ2-1; TRBD1 aligns across 9 bases. Losses at the gene ends were 0 bases for V and 9 bases for J; bases not matched to a gene: 6. This CDR3 contains 15 residues. CDR1 and CDR2 from the germline V gene are MNHEY and SVGAGI. In DNA form, the CDR3 reads TGTGCCAGCAGTTACTCGCAGACAGGGGGGGGTGAGCAGTTCTTC. It encodes CASSYSQTGGGEQFF.

Comments on this clone: Germline and junction disagree at one end, which may indicate a read error. The sample carries other DNA sequences with the same CDR3. This chain joins TRBV2 and TRBJ1-1, with D possibly TRBD1 on 5 matching bases. Germline CDR1 and CDR2: SNHLY and FYNNEI. CDR3 size: 14 residues. CDR3 nucleotide sequence: TGTGCCAGCAGCCCCGAGTGGGGGGAGACTGAAGCCTTCTTT. Its translation is CASSPEWGETEAFF.

The CDR3 is CASTRTSGILNEQFF. CDR3 sequence (DNA): TGTGCCAGCACACGGACTAGCGGGATCCTCAATGAGCAGTTCTTC. The chain links TRBV28 to TRBJ2-1; 12 bases match TRBD2. CDR3 length equals 15 residues. Germline V gene lookup returns CDR1 MDHEN and CDR2 SYDVKM. After removal of 7 bases from V and 6 bases from J, the junction contained 7 bases not matched to a gene.

The chain recombines TRBV29-1 with TRBJ2-5, with D perhaps matching TRBD2 (6 bases). Gene TRBJ2-7 matches the end of the DNA better, so the J call may be wrong. Germline CDR1 reads SQVTM; CDR2 reads ANQGSEA. The CDR3 extends over 12 amino acids. The CDR3 DNA sequence: TGCAGCGTTAAGGGACTCTTCTACGAGCAGTACTTC. Its protein product is CSVKGLFYEQYF.

The rearrangement uses TRBV5-1 and TRBJ2-1; 8 nucleotides line up with TRBD2. Losses at the gene ends were 4 bases for V and 0 bases for J; bases not matched to a gene: 6. CDR1 SGHRS and CDR2 YFSETQ come from the germline V gene. The CDR3 consists of 16 residues. The CDR3 here is CASSEDLAGSYNEQFF. The CDR3 DNA reads TGCGCCAGCAGCGAAGACCTAGCGGGCTCCTACAATGAGCAGTTCTTC.

The gene calls are TRBV29-1 and TRBJ2-1, with 8 bases aligning to TRBD2. V lost 4 bases and J lost 5; bases outside the gene matches: 7. The CDR3 consists of 14 residues. The germline gives CDR1 SQVTM, CDR2 ANQGSEA. The CDR3 loop is CSVVTAGGNNEQFF. In DNA, the CDR3 is TGCAGCGTTGTGACGGCGGGGGGAAACAATGAGCAGTTCTTC.

The chain employs TRBV9 and TRBJ1-5, with 9 bases that match TRBD1. The V gene end was trimmed by 3 bases and the J gene end by 2 bases; junction bases not matched to a gene: 21. CDR3 length: 21 amino acids. From germline, CDR1 is SGDLS and CDR2 YYNGEE. CDR3 region: CASSGQDRGTGGISRNQPQHF. In nucleotides, the CDR3 is TGTGCCAGCAGCGGCCAGGACAGGGGTACAGGGGGCATTTCTCGCAATCAGCCCCAGCATTTT.

The rearrangement uses TRBV10-3 and TRBJ2-7, with 7 bases that match TRBD2. With V trimmed by 7 bases and J by 0 bases, 6 bases remained unmatched. The germline V gene encodes CDR1 ENHRY and CDR2 SYGVKD. This CDR3 region has 14 residues. The CDR3 nucleotides read TGTGCCATCAACCCGGGAGGTAGCTCCTACGAGCAGTACTTC. This gives the protein CAINPGGSSYEQYF.

V gene TRBV15 combines with J gene TRBJ1-5; D is possibly TRBD1 (5 bases). CDR3 size: 16 residues. The germline V gene encodes CDR1 LNHNV and CDR2 YYDKDF (reference sequence). V lost 1 base and J lost 1, with 11 bases in between. CDR3 sequence (DNA): TGTGCCACCAGCAGAGCTCTCAGGGTCAGCAATCAGCCCCAGCATTTT. The encoded protein is CATSRALRVSNQPQHF.

The rearrangement joins TRBV27 to TRBJ2-1, with D possibly TRBD1 on 6 matching bases. Trimming took off 0 bases at V and 6 bases at J, with 9 bases between the two ends. Germline-derived CDR1 and CDR2 are MNHEY and SMNVEV (reference sequence). The CDR3 has 14 amino acids. The CDR3 nucleotides are TGTGCCAGCAGTTTATCGGTCAGGGGCAATGAGCAGTTCTTC. Translation gives CASSLSVRGNEQFF.

The CDR3 loop is CASSLGTTRYDEQFF. CDR3 sequence (DNA): TGTGCCAGCAGCTTAGGCACGACTAGGTATGATGAGCAGTTCTTC. The chain carries TRBV11-2 and TRBJ2-1; D is perhaps TRBD2 (6 bases). This CDR3 spans 15 amino acids. From germline, CDR1 is SGHAT and CDR2 FQNNGV. V was trimmed by 1 base and J by 8 bases, leaving 15 bases between them. Full variable domain (missing parts from reference TRBV11-2 and TRBJ2-1): EAGVAQSPRYKIIEKRQSVAFWCNPISGHATLYWYQQILGQGPKLLIQFQNNGVVDDSQLPKDRFSAERLKGVDSTLKIQPAKLEDSAVYLCASSLGTTRYDEQFFGPGTRLTVL.

The chain is built from TRBV10-3 and TRBJ2-1; TRBD2 matches at 8 bases. The CDR3 covers 16 residues. Germline CDR1 is ENHRY and CDR2 is SYGVKD. The J segment lost 10 bases and the V segment lost 4 bases, leaving 15 bases of the junction unmatched. CDR3: CAISGDRIAGTWEQFF. For the CDR3, the DNA is TGTGCCATCAGTGGGGATCGGATAGCGGGGACATGGGAGCAGTTCTTC.

The gene calls are TRBV6-5 and TRBJ2-7; a weak D match, TRBD1 (5 bases). Trimming shortened V by 7 bases and J by 0 bases, and 10 bases separated the two germline ends. The CDR3 contains 13 residues. Germline values: CDR1 MNHEY, CDR2 SVGAGI. DNA of the CDR3: TGTGCCAGCACCTCAGGGAACTCCTACGAGCAGTACTTC. This sequence encodes CASTSGNSYEQYF.

V and J are TRBV2 and TRBJ2-7; 11 bases map to TRBD2. This CDR3 is built from 14 residues. The V gene end was trimmed by 8 bases and the J gene end by 4 bases; junction bases not matched to a gene: 7. CDR1 and CDR2 from the germline V gene are SNHLY and FYNNEI. Written as DNA, the CDR3 is TGTGCCAGCGTTGGGACTAGCGGCTATTACGAGCAGTACTTC. It translates to CASVGTSGYYEQYF.

The rearrangement uses TRBV11-3 and TRBJ1-1, with D perhaps TRBD1 (6 bases). Trimming pared 4 bases from V and 4 bases from J, leaving 16 bases between. Germline CDR1 is SGHNT and CDR2 is YENEEA. CDR3 length: 15 amino acids. The CDR3 DNA is TGTGCCAGCAGCTCTCGGGGGGCAGGGGTCACTGAAGCTTTCTTT. Protein product: CASSSRGAGVTEAFF. The full variable domain, its missing parts supplied by reference TRBV11-3 and TRBJ1-1, is EAGVVQSPRYKIIEKKQPVAFWCNPISGHNTLYWYLQNLGQGPELLIRYENEEAVDDSQLPKDRFSAERLKGVDSTLKIQPAELGDSAVYLCASSSRGAGVTEAFFGQGTRLTVV.

V and J are TRBV28 and TRBJ1-1; D perhaps matches TRBD1 (6 bases). In germline, CDR1 is MDHEN, CDR2 SYDVKM. This CDR3 has 15 amino acids. Trimming took off 3 bases at V and 1 base at J, with 12 bases between the two ends. The CDR3 region has the DNA TGTGCCAGCAGTTTCTCTAGGGGGGGGAACACTGAAGCTTTCTTT. Protein: CASSFSRGGNTEAFF.

About this clone itself: One junction end does not reproduce the germline sequence, and a read error may be involved. The chain has TRBV28 and TRBJ1-1; D gene ambiguous. CDR3 length: 15 amino acids. Per the germline V gene, CDR1 is MDHEN and CDR2 is SYDVKM. Here the CDR3 reads CASRFAGMGGGPAFF. DNA for the CDR3: TGTGCCAGCCGTTTCGCGGGGATGGGCGGAGGGCCAGCTTTCTTT.

This sequence joins TRBV27 and TRBJ2-7; TRBD1 is a possible D gene (6 bases). V shed 6 bases and J shed 2 bases, with 11 bases lying between them. The germline V gene encodes CDR1 MNHEY and CDR2 SMNVEV (reference sequence). This CDR3 is 13 amino acids long. Here the CDR3 reads CASRRQEAYEQYF. CDR3 coding DNA: TGTGCCAGCAGGAGACAGGAAGCCTACGAGCAGTACTTC.

With regard to this clone: Mismatch with germline at one junction end may stem from a read error. The same CDR3 is also encoded by other DNA sequences in this sample. The V gene is TRBV28, the J gene TRBJ1-1; D possibly corresponds to TRBD1 (5 bases). The germline V gene has CDR1 MDHEN and CDR2 SYDVKM. CDR3 size: 16 residues. The CDR3 loop reads CASSFLYIISDTEAFF. Here the CDR3 DNA reads TGTGCCAGCAGTTTTTTGTATATCATCTCGGACACTGAGGCTTTCTTT. The entire variable domain, with the rest obtained from reference TRBV28 and TRBJ1-1, is as follows: DVKVTQSSRYLVKRTGEKVFLECVQDMDHENMFWYRQDPGLGLRLIYFSYDVKMKEKGDIPEGYSVSREKKERFSLILESASTNQTSMYLCASSFLYIISDTEAFFGQGTRLTVV.

This chain connects TRBV5-1 to TRBJ1-1; TRBD1 might be the D (5 bases). Germline V gene data show CDR1 as SGHRS and CDR2 as YFSETQ. CDR3 length equals 15 residues. V shed 2 bases and J shed 0 bases, with 11 bases lying between them. CDR3: CASSFSGTLNTEAFF. CDR3 nucleotides: TGCGCCAGCAGCTTTTCCGGGACTCTGAACACTGAAGCTTTCTTT.

CDR3 protein: CASSLETGAISYEQYF. In DNA form, the CDR3 reads TGTGCCAGCAGCTTGGAGACAGGGGCCATCTCCTACGAGCAGTACTTC. The chain couples TRBV5-6 to TRBJ2-7, with 8 nucleotides matching TRBD1. Germline CDR1 is SGHDT and CDR2 is YYEEEE. Germline trimming cut 0 bases from V and 0 bases from J; bases unmatched to any gene: 5. The CDR3 sequence is 16 residues long.

The V and J genes are TRBV7-9 and TRBJ2-2; 7 nucleotides agree with TRBD1. The CDR3 runs 18 residues. Germline V gene lookup returns CDR1 SEHNR and CDR2 FQNEAQ (reference sequence). The V and J ends lost 5 bases and 0 bases, in that order; junction bases with no gene match: 12. The CDR3 sequence: CASSPAPPGQPNTGELFF. The CDR3 bases are TGTGCCAGCAGCCCCGCTCCACCGGGACAGCCGAACACCGGGGAGCTGTTTTTT. Full variable domain (outside the CDR3, taken from reference TRBV7-9 and TRBJ2-2): DTGVSQNPRHKITKRGQNVTFRCDPISEHNRLYWYRQTLGQGPEFLTYFQNEAQLEKSRLLSDRFSAERPKGSFSTLEIQRTEQGDSAMYLCASSPAPPGQPNTGELFFGEGSRLTVL.

V and J are TRBV5-1 and TRBJ2-1, with TRBD2 matching over 11 bases. V was pared by 0 bases and J by 6 bases, with 5 bases of the junction left unmatched. CDR3 length: 16 amino acids. Germline V gene data show CDR1 as SGHRS and CDR2 as YFSETQ. CDR3 in amino acids: CASSLGELAGVNEQFF. CDR3 DNA sequence: TGCGCCAGCAGCTTGGGGGAACTAGCGGGAGTCAATGAGCAGTTCTTC.

The V gene is TRBV29-1, the J gene TRBJ1-1, with 7 bases fitting TRBD1. J lost 3 bases, V lost 7 bases, and 11 bases had no gene match. This CDR3 comprises 14 residues. Germline CDR1 and CDR2: SQVTM and ANQGSEA. The CDR3 nucleotides are TGCAGCGGAGGGCACAGGGGCGGGGACACTGAAGCTTTCTTT. Its translation is CSGGHRGGDTEAFF.

The chain links TRBV2 to TRBJ2-5, with a weak D call TRBD2 (6 bases). CDR1 is SNHLY and CDR2 is FYNNEI in the germline V gene. With 6 bases removed from V and 1 base from J, the gap between germline ends came to 12 bases. The CDR3 runs 14 residues. The CDR3 bases are TGTGCCAGCAGGGACTACCCAACCCAAGAGACCCAGTACTTC. Residues: CASRDYPTQETQYF.

This chain joins TRBV15 and TRBJ2-3, with 9 bases lining up with TRBD2. This CDR3 has 14 residues. Looked up from germline, CDR1 is LNHNV and CDR2 is YYDKDF (reference sequence). V shed 3 bases and J 3 bases; nucleotides not matched to a gene: 1. Here the CDR3 DNA reads TGTGCCACCAGCAGGGGACTAGCAACAGATACGCAGTATTTT. Its translation is CATSRGLATDTQYF.

The chain employs TRBV6-5 and TRBJ1-2; TRBD1 matches at 7 bases. Germline V gene sequence: CDR1 MNHEY, CDR2 SVGAGI. This CDR3 has 15 amino acids. The V gene end was trimmed by 6 bases and the J gene end by 4 bases; junction bases not matched to a gene: 11. Here the CDR3 reads CASSFDREVPYGYTF. In nucleotides, the CDR3 is TGTGCCAGCAGCTTTGACAGGGAAGTGCCCTATGGCTACACCTTC.

The chain recombines TRBV4-1 with TRBJ1-4; 10 bases are shared with TRBD1. The germline V gene has CDR1 MGHRA and CDR2 YSYEKL. The CDR3 has 16 amino acids. V gave up 5 bases and J gave up 8 bases; unmatched junction bases: 11. CDR3 in DNA: TGCGCCAGCAGCGCCCGGGACAGGGGCTCTACAGAAAAACTGTTTTTT. It yields the protein CASSARDRGSTEKLFF.

The rearrangement uses TRBV7-2 and TRBJ1-1; 7 nucleotides align to TRBD1. Looked up from germline, CDR1 is SGHTA and CDR2 is FQGNSA. The CDR3 length is 16 residues. Trimming at V came to 8 bases and at J to 3 bases, leaving 15 bases not matched to a gene. The CDR3 bases are TGTGCCAGCCTCCTAAAGGCAGGGGGAGGTTACACTGAAGCTTTCTTT. This translates into CASLLKAGGGYTEAFF.

In nucleotides, the CDR3 is TGTGCCTCACAGAAGAGAACCGGGACAGGGATGTCGGAGACCCAGTACTTC. This translates into CASQKRTGTGMSETQYF. The chain carries TRBV19 and TRBJ2-5, with TRBD1 matching over 9 bases. Germline V gene data show CDR1 as LNHDA and CDR2 as SQIVND (reference sequence). V lost 11 bases and J lost 5; bases outside the gene matches: 21. There are 17 residues in the CDR3.